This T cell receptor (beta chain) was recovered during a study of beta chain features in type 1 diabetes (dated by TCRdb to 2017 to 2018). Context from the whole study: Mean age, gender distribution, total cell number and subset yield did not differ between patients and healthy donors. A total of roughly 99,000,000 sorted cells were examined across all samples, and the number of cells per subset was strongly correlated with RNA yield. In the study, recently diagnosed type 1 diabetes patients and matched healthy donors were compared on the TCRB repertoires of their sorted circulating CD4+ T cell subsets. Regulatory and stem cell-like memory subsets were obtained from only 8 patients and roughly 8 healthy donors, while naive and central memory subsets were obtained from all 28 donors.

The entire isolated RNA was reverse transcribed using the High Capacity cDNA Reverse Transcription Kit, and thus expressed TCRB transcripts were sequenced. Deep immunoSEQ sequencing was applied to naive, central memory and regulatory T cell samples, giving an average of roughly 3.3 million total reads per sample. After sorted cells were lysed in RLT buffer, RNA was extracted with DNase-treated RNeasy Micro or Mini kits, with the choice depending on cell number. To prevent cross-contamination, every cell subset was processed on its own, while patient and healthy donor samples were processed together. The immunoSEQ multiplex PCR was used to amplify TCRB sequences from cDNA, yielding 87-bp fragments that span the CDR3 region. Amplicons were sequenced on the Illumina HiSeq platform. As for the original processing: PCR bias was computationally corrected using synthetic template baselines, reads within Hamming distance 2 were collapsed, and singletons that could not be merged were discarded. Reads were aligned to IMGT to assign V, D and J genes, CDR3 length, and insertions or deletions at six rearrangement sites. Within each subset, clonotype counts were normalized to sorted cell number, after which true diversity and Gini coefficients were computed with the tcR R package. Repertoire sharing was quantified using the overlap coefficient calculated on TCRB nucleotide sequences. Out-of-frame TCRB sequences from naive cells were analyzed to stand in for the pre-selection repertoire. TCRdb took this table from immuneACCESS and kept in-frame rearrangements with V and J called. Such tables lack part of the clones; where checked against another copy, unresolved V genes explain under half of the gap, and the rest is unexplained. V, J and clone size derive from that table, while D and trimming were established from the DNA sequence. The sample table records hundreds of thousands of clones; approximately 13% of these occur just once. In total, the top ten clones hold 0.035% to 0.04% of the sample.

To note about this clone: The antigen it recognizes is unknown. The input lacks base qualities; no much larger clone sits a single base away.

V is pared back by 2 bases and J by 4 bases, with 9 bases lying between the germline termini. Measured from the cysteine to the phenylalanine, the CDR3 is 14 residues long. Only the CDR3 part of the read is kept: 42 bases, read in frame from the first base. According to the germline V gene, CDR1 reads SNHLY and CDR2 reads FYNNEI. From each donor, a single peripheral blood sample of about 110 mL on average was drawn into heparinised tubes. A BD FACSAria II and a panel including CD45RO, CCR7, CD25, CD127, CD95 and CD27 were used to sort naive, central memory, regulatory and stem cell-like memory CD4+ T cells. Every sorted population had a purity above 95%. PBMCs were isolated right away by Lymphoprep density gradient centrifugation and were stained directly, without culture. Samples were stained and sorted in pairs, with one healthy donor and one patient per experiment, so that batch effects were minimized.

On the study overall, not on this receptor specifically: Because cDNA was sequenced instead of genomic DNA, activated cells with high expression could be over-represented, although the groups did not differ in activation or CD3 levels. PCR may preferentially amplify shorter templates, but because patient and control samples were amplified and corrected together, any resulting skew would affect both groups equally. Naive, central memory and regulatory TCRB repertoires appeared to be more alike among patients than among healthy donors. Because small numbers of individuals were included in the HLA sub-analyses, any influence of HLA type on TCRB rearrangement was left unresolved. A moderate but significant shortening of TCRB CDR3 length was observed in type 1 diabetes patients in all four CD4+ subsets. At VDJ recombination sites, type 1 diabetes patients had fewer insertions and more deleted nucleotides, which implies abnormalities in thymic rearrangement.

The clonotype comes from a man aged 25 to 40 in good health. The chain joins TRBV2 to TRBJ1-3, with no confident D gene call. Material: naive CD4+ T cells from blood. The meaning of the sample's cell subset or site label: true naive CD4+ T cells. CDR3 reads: CASSERREGNTIYF. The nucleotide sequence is TGTGCCAGCAGTGAACGGAGGGAGGGAAACACCATATATTTT.